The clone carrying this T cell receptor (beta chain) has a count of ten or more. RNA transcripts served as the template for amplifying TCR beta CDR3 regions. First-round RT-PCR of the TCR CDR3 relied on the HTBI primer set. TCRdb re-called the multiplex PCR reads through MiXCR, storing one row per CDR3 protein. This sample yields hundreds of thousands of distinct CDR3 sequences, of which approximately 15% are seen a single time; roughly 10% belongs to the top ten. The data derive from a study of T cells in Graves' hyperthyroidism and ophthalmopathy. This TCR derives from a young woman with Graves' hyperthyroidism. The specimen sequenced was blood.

The CDR3 loop is CASSLILWGQKNYGYTF. The CDR3 nucleotides read TGTGCCAGCAGCTTAATCCTTTGGGGACAAAAAAACTATGGCTACACCTTC. The rearrangement joins TRBV7-2 to TRBJ1-2; perhaps TRBD1 as D (6 bases). V shed 2 bases and J shed 2 bases, with 18 bases lying between them. This CDR3 is 17 amino acids long. Looked up from germline, CDR1 is SGHTA and CDR2 is FQGNSA.